The 17 T cell receptor beta chains presented below share a single source sample, sequenced in a study of T cell changes during pregnancy in multiple sclerosis. Clones were sequenced by immunoSEQ multiplex PCR, and TCRdb holds only the in-frame ones, with some missing. This repertoire shows some 73,000 clones, roughly 92% found once; its top ten account for over 2.5%. Specimen: peripheral blood, collected in the third trimester of pregnancy. The receptors stem from a female donor in good health, enrolled as a control in a pregnancy study.

V usage is TRBV20-1 and J usage is TRBJ1-2; no clear D. V was shortened by 4 bases and J by 6 bases, with 9 bases between the two germline ends. CDR1 is DFQATT and CDR2 is SNEGSKA in the germline V gene (reference sequence). The CDR3 contains 11 residues. The CDR3 coding sequence is TGCAGTGCTATTCCCGGGAATGGCTACACCTTC. Amino acids: CSAIPGNGYTF.

This chain links TRBV28 with TRBJ2-5; the D gene is possibly TRBD1 (6 bases). This CDR3 contains 13 residues. Deletions cut 5 bases from V and 2 bases from J, with 9 bases between. Germline V CDR1 and CDR2: MDHEN, SYDVKM. This CDR3 is CASSKDRQETQYF. CDR3 nucleotides: TGTGCCAGCAGTAAGGACAGACAAGAGACCCAGTACTTC.

This chain connects TRBV7-9 to TRBJ1-5; D gene unclear. The CDR3 is 15 residues long. V lost 1 base and J 0 bases, leaving 7 bases between the germline ends. CDR1 and CDR2 from the germline V gene are SEHNR and FQNEAQ (reference sequence). The CDR3 spells CASSLDGYSNQPQHF. For the CDR3, the DNA is TGTGCCAGCAGCTTAGACGGGTATAGCAATCAGCCCCAGCATTTT.

The genes are TRBV7-8 and TRBJ1-1; 8 positions agree with TRBD1. Germline CDR1 is SGHVS and CDR2 is FQNEAQ. V was pared by 5 bases and J by 5 bases, with 7 bases of the junction left unmatched. The CDR3 contains 14 residues. CDR3 DNA sequence: TGTGCCAGCAGCCGACAGGGGTTGGGGACTGAAGCTTTCTTT. Amino acid sequence: CASSRQGLGTEAFF.

The V gene is TRBV11-2, the J gene TRBJ2-7; D is perhaps TRBD1 (5 bases). The CDR3 length is 13 residues. Trimming took off 4 bases at V and 2 bases at J, with 9 bases between the two ends. Germline V gives CDR1 SGHAT, CDR2 FQNNGV. As DNA, the CDR3 is TGTGCCAGCAGCTCGGACACCACCTACGAGCAGTACTTC. This translates into CASSSDTTYEQYF.

The genes are TRBV5-6 and TRBJ1-3; 9 nucleotides line up with TRBD1. CDR1 is SGHDT, CDR2 YYEEEE, per germline. CDR3 length: 14 amino acids. The trim removed 3 bases at V and 2 bases at J, leaving 0 bases unmatched. The CDR3 sequence: CASSWTGAGNTIYF. In nucleotides, the CDR3 is TGTGCCAGCAGCTGGACAGGGGCTGGAAACACCATATATTTT.

Written as DNA, the CDR3 is TGCGCCAGCAGCCTAGGGGACAGTGGAAACACCATATATTTT. Amino acid sequence: CASSLGDSGNTIYF. The rearrangement links TRBV5-1 to TRBJ1-3, with TRBD1 matching 7 bases. The germline gives CDR1 SGHRS, CDR2 YFSETQ. J lost 3 bases, V lost 4 bases, and 4 bases had no gene match. This CDR3 spans 14 amino acids.

V gene TRBV11-3 combines with J gene TRBJ2-1, with D perhaps TRBD2 (6 bases). The germline gives CDR1 SGHNT, CDR2 YENEEA. V gave up 5 bases and J gave up 4 bases, with 15 bases separating them. The CDR3 totals 15 residues. Written as DNA, the CDR3 is TGTGCCAGCAGCCCCGCCGGGACTTTTTACAATGAGCAGTTCTTC. Translated, it gives CASSPAGTFYNEQFF.

This clone was counted only a few times. This chain links TRBV6-1 with TRBJ2-3, with D tentatively TRBD2 (6 bases). This CDR3 has 13 residues. Trimming left V 4 bases short and J 3 bases short, with 8 bases between. Germline V gene lookup returns CDR1 MNHNS and CDR2 SASEGT. The CDR3, as DNA: TGTGCCAGCAGTGGGGGGGAGACAGATACGCAGTATTTT. Protein sequence: CASSGGETDTQYF.

The rearrangement links TRBV18 to TRBJ1-6; 7 nucleotides match TRBD1. Germline loops: CDR1 KGHSH, CDR2 LQKENI. The ends lost 6 bases at V and 5 bases at J; junction bases unmatched: 4. The CDR3 runs to 14 residues. The CDR3 reads CASSRGDNNSPLHF. CDR3 sequence (DNA): TGTGCCAGCTCCAGGGGGGATAATAATTCACCCCTCCACTTT.

CDR3 sequence: CASSLRRGIDEQFF. CDR3 DNA sequence: TGTGCCAGCAGCTTACGTCGCGGGATCGATGAGCAGTTCTTC. The chain couples TRBV7-3 to TRBJ2-1; maybe TRBD2 (6 bases). The length of the CDR3 is 14 residues. The V end lost 2 bases, the J end lost 8 bases, and 13 bases lay between the germline ends. Germline assignment: CDR1 SGHTA and CDR2 FQGTGA. Together with reference TRBV7-3 and TRBJ2-1, the CDR3 gives the full variable domain: GAGVSQTPSNKVTEKGKYVELRCDPISGHTALYWYRQSLGQGPEFLIYFQGTGAADDSGLPNDRFFAVRPEGSVSTLKIQRTERGDSAVYLCASSLRRGIDEQFFGPGTRLTVL.

The rearrangement uses TRBV15 and TRBJ1-1, with D perhaps matching TRBD1 (5 bases). V lost 4 bases and J lost 8, with 11 bases in between. The germline gives CDR1 LNHNV, CDR2 YYDKDF (reference sequence). The CDR3 runs to 12 residues. This CDR3 is CATSKGEGEAFF. Here the CDR3 DNA reads TGTGCCACCAGCAAAGGGGAGGGGGAAGCTTTCTTT.

This chain connects TRBV4-2 to TRBJ2-2, with 8 bases fitting TRBD2. The CDR3 consists of 16 residues. The germline gives CDR1 LGHNA, CDR2 YNFKEQ. Trimming took 1 base from V and 11 from J; bases not matched to a gene: 12. The CDR3 reads CASSQVVDVAGTELFF. CDR3 bases: TGTGCCAGCAGCCAAGTCGTAGACGTAGCGGGGACAGAGCTGTTTTTT.

The J gene is TRBJ2-5, the V gene TRBV6-6; a weak D match, TRBD1 (6 bases). V was trimmed by 4 bases and J by 5 bases, leaving 14 bases between them. This CDR3 is built from 14 residues. Per germline, CDR1 MNHNY and CDR2 SVGAGI (reference sequence). The CDR3 region has the DNA TGTGCCAGCAGTTCAACAGGGCTGCGGGAGACCCAGTACTTC. Protein sequence: CASSSTGLRETQYF.

The chain is built from TRBV11-2 and TRBJ2-3; 12 nucleotides agree with TRBD2. The CDR3 loop spans 16 amino acids. V was clipped by 4 bases and J by 3 bases; unmatched bases: 5. CDR1 is SGHAT and CDR2 is FQNNGV in the germline V gene. CDR3 loop: CASSSVTSGRTDTQYF. The CDR3 nucleotides read TGTGCCAGCAGCTCCGTGACTAGCGGGAGAACAGATACGCAGTATTTT.

This chain joins TRBV7-9 and TRBJ2-7; 8 bases agree with TRBD1. V lost 11 bases to trimming and J lost 5 bases; unmatched junction nucleotides: 5. The CDR3 sequence is 11 residues long. Per germline, CDR1 SEHNR and CDR2 FQNEAQ (reference sequence). The CDR3 spells CAGWTGNEQYF. DNA for the CDR3: TGTGCCGGCTGGACAGGGAACGAGCAGTACTTC.

This chain joins TRBV7-2 and TRBJ2-3, with a tentative D call TRBD2 (5 bases). The length of the CDR3 is 19 residues. The germline V gene has CDR1 SGHTA and CDR2 FQGNSA. The V end was cut by 2 bases, the J end by 1 base, with 22 bases between. CDR3 residues: CASSLYGPREGFGTDTQYF. Written as DNA, the CDR3 is TGTGCCAGCAGCTTATATGGGCCTCGTGAGGGATTCGGCACAGATACGCAGTATTTT.